This T cell receptor beta chain originates from a study of blood T cell repertoires in COVID-19 (dated by TCRdb to about 2020). The study in broad terms: Samples from collaborators originated in the United States, Italy and Spain and spanned both the acute and convalescent phases of COVID-19. The prospective study material was composed of cDNA or gDNA derived from T cells, B-cell-depleted T cells, or PBMCs. Deeply sampled blood TCRbeta repertoires from subjects exposed to, actively infected with, or recovered from COVID-19 were included in the dataset. The repertoires were released in a freely available public database intended as a resource for research on the immune response to SARS-CoV-2. Samples were obtained from the ongoing ImmuneRACE study (first 160 participants) and from 1,000 to 1,500 subjects provided by 6 global collaborators. Nearly every sample came with metadata listing a de-identified subject ID, COVID-19 status, age in years and sex. Where available, HLA class I and class II types were obtained from metadata supplied by the sample provider rather than from assay-based typing.

On this clone: Its binding antigen is unknown. The input lacks base qualities; no much larger clone sits a single base away.

The investigation overall reported the following: How much clinical and demographic metadata was included differed by source and by participant, and the metadata was provided uncurated.

Whole blood was collected in K2EDTA tubes by collaborating institutions according to the institutions' own protocols. Collaborator samples were shipped for TCRbeta analysis as frozen whole blood, isolated PBMCs, or DNA extracted from either sample type. The CDR3 runs 16 residues from the cysteine to the phenylalanine. Only CDR3 DNA remains: 48 bases, in frame from the first base. V is clipped by 6 bases and J by 1 base, and the sequence between their germline boundaries is 18 bases long. Via the germline V gene, CDR1 is ENHRY and CDR2 SYGVKD. TCRbeta CDR3 regions were amplified from genomic DNA using the immunoSEQ Assay, a bias-controlled multiplex PCR. In the authors' own workflow: Within the assay, amplification of reference gene primers was used to estimate how many nucleated cells each sample contained. Sequence reads were collapsed and filtered to measure the absolute abundance of every unique TCRbeta CDR3 rearrangement. For each sample, productive Simpson clonality was calculated as the square root of Simpson's diversity index over productive rearrangements. In TCRdb, the immuneACCESS table is reduced to in-frame sequences with V and J assigned. These tables do not hold every clone; where another copy was compared, an unresolved V gene accounts for under half, and the others remain unexplained. V and J calls and clone size are copied from that table; D and trimming were computed from the DNA. The sample profile shows over 150,000 clones; 65% to 85% of them were found once. Approximately 3.7% of the sample goes to the ten largest clones.

The V and J segments used are TRBV10-3 and TRBJ1-1; no D gene is confidently identified. The sample comprised peripheral blood. The receptor was isolated from a woman aged 80 or older with acute or convalescent COVID-19. The base sequence is TGTGCCATCAGGAAACTCAACTCCAATGCGAACACTGAAGCTTTCTTT. Translated, it gives CAIRKLNSNANTEAFF.